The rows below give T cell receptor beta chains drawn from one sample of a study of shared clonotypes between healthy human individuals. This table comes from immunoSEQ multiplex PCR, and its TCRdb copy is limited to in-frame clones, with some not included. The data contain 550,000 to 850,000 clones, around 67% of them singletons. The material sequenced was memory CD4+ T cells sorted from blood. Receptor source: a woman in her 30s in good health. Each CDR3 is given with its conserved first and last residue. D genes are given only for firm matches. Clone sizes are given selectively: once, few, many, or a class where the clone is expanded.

CASSSLLGTLYEQYF,TGTGCCAGCAGTTCCCTACTCGGGACACTCTACGAGCAGTACTTC,.,TRBJ2-7,TRBV28,.
CASSPLPGAGGAGYGYTF,TGTGCCAGCAGTCCCTTGCCGGGGGCAGGGGGCGCGGGCTATGGCTACACCTTC,.,TRBJ1-2,TRBV28,TRBD1
CASSLRQGVSEQFF,TGTGCCAGCAGCTTGAGACAGGGGGTTAGTGAGCAGTTCTTC,.,TRBJ2-1,TRBV7-7,TRBD1
CASSEVGSETQYF,TGTGCCAGCAGTGAAGTGGGGTCAGAGACCCAGTACTTC,.,TRBJ2-5,TRBV2,.
CASSANRDNYGYTF,TGCGCCAGCAGTGCAAACAGGGACAACTATGGCTACACCTTC,.,TRBJ1-2,TRBV10-1,.
CASSRQQGLAKNIQYF,TGTGCCAGTAGTCGGCAACAGGGGCTAGCCAAAAACATTCAGTACTTC,once,TRBJ2-4,TRBV19,TRBD1
CASSLNANEQPQHF,TGTGCCAGCAGTTTAAACGCGAACGAACAGCCCCAGCATTTT,.,TRBJ1-5,TRBV6-5,.
CASRRQGAEKLFF,TGTGCCAGCAGAAGACAGGGCGCAGAAAAACTGTTTTTT,once,TRBJ1-4,TRBV6-5,TRBD1
CASSMQGANTEAFF,TGTGCCAGCAGCATGCAGGGGGCGAACACTGAAGCTTTCTTT,.,TRBJ1-1,TRBV11-2,TRBD1
CASSETGNNEQFF,TGTGCCAGCAGTGAAACCGGAAACAATGAGCAGTTCTTC,.,TRBJ2-1,TRBV6-1,.
CASSLAPRDRAKEGGYTF,TGTGCCAGCAGCTTAGCCCCCCGGGACAGGGCGAAAGAAGGTGGCTACACCTTC,.,TRBJ1-2,TRBV7-9,TRBD1
CASSVGVSGQETQYF,TGTGCCAGCAGCGTAGGGGTTAGCGGCCAAGAGACCCAGTACTTC,once,TRBJ2-5,TRBV9,.